This T cell receptor beta chain originates from a study of CD8 T cells in Susac syndrome. Regarding the study as a whole: Susac CD8+ clonal expansion peaked in TEMRA cells and active patients.

Random hexamers were used to reverse transcribe an amount of roughly 0.5 to 1 ug RNA. One entry per CDR3 protein, called by TCRdb with MiXCR from the immunoSEQ multiplex PCR reads. The data contain around 170,000 distinct CDR3 sequences, 95% of them seen just once; the ten biggest clones take up approximately 0.16%. As for this clonotype: Its antigen is undetermined.

Sequencing targeted TCR beta in T cells from blood (CD8+ and CD4+). CDR3 length: 19 amino acids. Germline V gene data show CDR1 as MDHEN and CDR2 as SYDVKM. Trimming at V came to 4 bases and at J to 4 bases, leaving 12 bases not matched to a gene. The genes are TRBV28 and TRBJ2-6, with TRBD1 identical over 11 bases. The sequence came from a human donor with Susac syndrome. The sequencing sample was made of CD8+ T cells from PBMCs. The CDR3 loop is CASSYNWWTGGAGANVLTF. The CDR3 DNA reads as TGTGCCAGCAGTTACAACTGGTGGACAGGGGGCGCCGGGGCCAACGTCCTGACTTTC.